The 29 T cell receptor beta chains presented below share a single source sample, sequenced in a study of blood T cell repertoires in COVID-19. Clones were read by immunoSEQ multiplex PCR, and TCRdb kept only the in-frame ones, dropping some. The sample contains 200,000 to 300,000 clones, 80% to 85% of which appear only once. Specimen: peripheral blood. These receptors were collected from a man aged 55 to 70 with acute or convalescent COVID-19.

The V and J genes are TRBV5-8 and TRBJ2-2, with 14 nucleotides matching TRBD2. The CDR3 is 18 residues long. Trimming at V came to 0 bases and at J to 1 base, leaving 2 bases not matched to a gene. Germline CDR1 SGHTS, CDR2 YDEGEE. CDR3 sequence reads: CASSLEGLAGGNTGELFF. CDR3 DNA: TGTGCCAGCAGCTTGGAAGGACTAGCGGGAGGGAACACCGGGGAGCTGTTTTTT.

This chain uses TRBV28 with TRBJ1-4; the D gene is possibly TRBD1 (6 bases). Germline lookup yields CDR1 MDHEN and CDR2 SYDVKM. The CDR3 runs to 13 residues. Trimming took 8 bases from V and 8 from J, leaving 15 bases between them. CDR3 DNA: TGTGCCAGCGGGGGGGGCCCTTTCGAAAAACTGTTTTTT. It translates to CASGGGPFEKLFF.

The count of this clone is one. This sequence joins TRBV27 and TRBJ1-2, with 10 bases fitting TRBD1. The CDR3 extends over 15 amino acids. The germline CDR1 and CDR2 sequences are MNHEY and SMNVEV (reference sequence). The V gene end was trimmed by 5 bases and the J gene end by 5 bases; junction bases not matched to a gene: 8. The CDR3 region has the DNA TGTGCCAGCAGTCTTGGACAGGGGGTTAGTTATGGCTACACCTTC. It is translated as CASSLGQGVSYGYTF.

V usage is TRBV7-8 and J usage is TRBJ1-4, with a tentative D call TRBD1 (5 bases). Germline values: CDR1 SGHVS, CDR2 FQNEAQ. Trimming took off 5 bases at V and 5 bases at J, with 15 bases between the two ends. There are 15 residues in the CDR3. CDR3 DNA sequence: TGTGCCAGCAGCCGTACGGGGGATTCAAATGAAAAACTGTTTTTT. Protein: CASSRTGDSNEKLFF.

This clone was recorded once. This rearrangement joins TRBV6-1 to TRBJ2-1; D gene unclear. Germline V gene sequence: CDR1 MNHNS, CDR2 SASEGT. The V gene lost 1 base and the J gene lost 6 bases, with 19 bases spanning the gap. The CDR3 contains 17 residues. CDR3 loop: CASSEGYPGAYANEQFF. The CDR3 DNA sequence: TGTGCCAGCAGTGAAGGCTATCCAGGCGCTTACGCCAATGAGCAGTTCTTC.

In nucleotides, the CDR3 is TGTGCCAGCAGCCAAATAGGACAGATGAACATTCAGTACTTC. The encoded protein is CASSQIGQMNIQYF. The rearrangement joins TRBV5-4 to TRBJ2-4; TRBD1 might be the D (6 bases). The CDR3 runs to 14 residues. CDR1 and CDR2 from the germline V gene are SGHNT and YYREEE (reference sequence). Trimming removed 4 bases from V and 7 bases from J, with 15 bases in between.

This rearrangement joins TRBV7-2 to TRBJ1-2, with 7 positions matching TRBD1. Looked up from germline, CDR1 is SGHTA and CDR2 is FQGNSA. The junction had 4 bases not matched to a gene; V was cut back by 0 bases and J by 0 bases. The CDR3 sequence is 16 residues long. The CDR3 nucleotides are TGTGCCAGCAGCTTAGCGGGTGACAGGGCTAACTATGGCTACACCTTC. Translation gives CASSLAGDRANYGYTF. Drawing the rest from reference TRBV7-2 and TRBJ1-2, the complete variable domain is GAGVSQSPSNKVTEKGKDVELRCDPISGHTALYWYRQSLGQGLEFLIYFQGNSAPDKSGLPSDRFSAERTGGSVSTLTIQRTQQEDSAVYLCASSLAGDRANYGYTFGSGTRLTVV.

The genes are TRBV6-5 and TRBJ2-3; TRBD2 aligns across 10 bases. Germline V gene data show CDR1 as MNHEY and CDR2 as SVGAGI. This CDR3 is 12 amino acids long. The J segment lost 13 bases and the V segment lost 5 bases, leaving 6 bases of the junction unmatched. The CDR3, as DNA: TGTGCCAGCAGTACCGGGACTAGCGAAAAGTATTTT. Translating it yields CASSTGTSEKYF.

This chain links TRBV19 with TRBJ2-7; TRBD2 matches at 7 bases. The CDR3 totals 13 residues. Trimming removed 3 bases from V and 6 bases from J; junction bases left unmatched: 5. Germline loops: CDR1 LNHDA, CDR2 SQIVND (reference sequence). CDR3 nucleotides: TGTGCCAGTAGTATCGGCAGGGAGGGCGAGCAGTACTTC. This encodes CASSIGREGEQYF.

The chain employs TRBV2 and TRBJ1-1; 8 nucleotides match TRBD1. The CDR3 totals 14 residues. Germline CDR1 is SNHLY and CDR2 is FYNNEI. V shed 6 bases and J 4 bases; nucleotides not matched to a gene: 7. CDR3: CASRATGGPTEAFF. The CDR3 region has the DNA TGTGCCAGCAGAGCAACAGGGGGGCCCACTGAAGCTTTCTTT.

The chain employs TRBV18 and TRBJ2-7, with D possibly TRBD2 on 5 matching bases. The germline V and J ends were trimmed by 3 bases and 0 bases, with 12 bases remaining between them. This CDR3 is built from 15 residues. In germline, CDR1 is KGHSH, CDR2 LQKENI. CDR3 sequence reads: CASSPTGTISYEQYF. The CDR3 coding sequence is TGTGCCAGCTCACCTACGGGAACGATCTCCTACGAGCAGTACTTC.

This sequence joins TRBV3-1 (or the pseudogene TRBV3-2) and TRBJ2-5; D may be TRBD2 (7 bases). The V end was cut by 1 base, the J end by 5 bases, with 11 bases between. The CDR3 consists of 14 residues. Germline V gene lookup returns CDR1 LGHDT and CDR2 YNNKEL (reference sequence). The CDR3 coding sequence is TGTGCCAGCAGCCAAGGGGGGGGCGGGGAGACCCAGTACTTC. Encoded protein: CASSQGGGGETQYF.

This clone appeared a few times. The gene calls are TRBV7-2 and TRBJ2-3; D is ambiguous. Germline CDR1 is SGHTA and CDR2 is FQGNSA. CDR3 size: 14 residues. V was shortened by 4 bases and J by 4 bases, with 12 bases between the two germline ends. CDR3 amino acids: CASSSYLLADTQYF. DNA for the CDR3: TGTGCCAGCAGCTCCTACCTCCTCGCAGATACGCAGTATTTT.

The chain has TRBV19 and TRBJ2-1; weak D call: TRBD1 (5 bases). CDR3 length: 15 amino acids. Trimming removed 3 bases at V and 7 bases at J, with 16 bases between. Germline V gene sequence: CDR1 LNHDA, CDR2 SQIVND (reference sequence). DNA of the CDR3: TGTGCCAGTAGTATTTGGACGACATCAGGGAATGAGCAGTTCTTC. Protein: CASSIWTTSGNEQFF.

The rearrangement links TRBV7-2 to TRBJ2-7; 8 bases match TRBD2. This CDR3 region has 15 residues. The germline CDR1 and CDR2 sequences are SGHTA and FQGNSA. With 3 bases clipped from V and 0 bases from J, the junction kept 4 bases outside the gene matches. CDR3 loop: CASSFTSGFSYEQYF. In DNA form, the CDR3 reads TGTGCCAGCAGCTTCACTAGCGGTTTCTCCTACGAGCAGTACTTC.

The V gene is TRBV30, the J gene TRBJ1-6, with 8 bases fitting TRBD1. In germline, CDR1 is GTSNPN, CDR2 SVGIG (reference sequence). The trim removed 7 bases at V and 5 bases at J, leaving 4 bases unmatched. The CDR3 sequence is 13 residues long. This CDR3 reads CASYRGDNSPLHF. The CDR3 nucleotides are TGTGCCTCGTACAGGGGGGATAATTCACCCCTCCACTTT.

This chain links TRBV5-6 with TRBJ2-3, with TRBD1 as a possible D gene (6 bases). The ends were cut back, 5 bases at V and 2 bases at J, with 15 bases in the middle. Per germline, CDR1 SGHDT and CDR2 YYEEEE. The CDR3 covers 15 residues. Here the CDR3 DNA reads TGTGCCAGCAGGGAGTTGGGGGCCAACACAGATACGCAGTATTTT. It yields the protein CASRELGANTDTQYF.

V is TRBV10-1 and J is TRBJ2-4; 7 bases align to TRBD2. Germline values: CDR1 WNHNN, CDR2 SYGVQD (reference sequence). Losses at the gene ends were 3 bases for V and 1 base for J; bases not matched to a gene: 3. The CDR3 covers 15 residues. The chain's CDR3 is CASSESGAAKNIQYF. The CDR3 DNA reads as TGCGCCAGCAGTGAAAGCGGGGCCGCCAAAAACATTCAGTACTTC.

The chain recombines TRBV10-3 with TRBJ2-5; TRBD1 might be the D (6 bases). The V end was cut by 0 bases, the J end by 2 bases, with 10 bases between. This CDR3 contains 15 residues. Germline V gene lookup returns CDR1 ENHRY and CDR2 SYGVKD. The CDR3 spells CAISESRGWQETQYF. For the CDR3, the DNA is TGTGCCATCAGTGAGTCGAGGGGGTGGCAAGAGACCCAGTACTTC.

V gene TRBV4-2 combines with J gene TRBJ2-1; TRBD2 might be the D (6 bases). Trimming pared 0 bases from V and 3 bases from J, leaving 9 bases between. The CDR3 sequence is 15 residues long. The germline CDR1 and CDR2 sequences are LGHNA and YNFKEQ. CDR3 in DNA: TGTGCCAGCAGCCAAGATGGGGACTTCTACAATGAGCAGTTCTTC. Translating it yields CASSQDGDFYNEQFF.

V usage is TRBV5-1 and J usage is TRBJ2-7; tentative D call: TRBD1 (6 bases). There are 17 residues in the CDR3. Per the germline V gene, CDR1 is SGHRS and CDR2 is YFSETQ. The germline V and J ends were trimmed by 4 bases and 1 base, with 21 bases remaining between them. CDR3 nucleotide sequence: TGCGCCAGCAGCAGGGATCCTGGTCGAGGGACATCCTACGAGCAGTACTTC. It translates to CASSRDPGRGTSYEQYF.

J is TRBJ1-2 and V is TRBV6-2 or TRBV6-3; 8 bases map to TRBD1. The germline V gene has CDR1 MNHEY and CDR2 SVGEGT. Unmatched junction bases numbered 8, after V lost 6 bases and J lost 5 bases. CDR3 length: 14 amino acids. The DNA of the CDR3 is TGTGCCAGCAGCAAAGGACAGGGCGGATATGGCTACACCTTC. As protein: CASSKGQGGYGYTF.

The chain is built from TRBV3-1 (or the pseudogene TRBV3-2) and TRBJ2-2; D uncertain. V lost 3 bases, J lost 7 bases, and 6 bases lay in between. This CDR3 has 12 residues. Germline V gene sequence: CDR1 LGHDT, CDR2 YNNKEL (reference sequence). The CDR3 loop is CASSQTNGELFF. The CDR3 bases are TGTGCCAGCAGCCAGACAAACGGGGAGCTGTTTTTT.

The rearrangement links TRBV20-1 to TRBJ2-5, with a possible D match to TRBD1 (5 bases). The V gene lost 3 bases and the J gene lost 4 bases, with 6 bases spanning the gap. Germline values: CDR1 DFQATT, CDR2 SNEGSKA (reference sequence). The CDR3 has 11 amino acids. The CDR3 region is CSARGRETQYF. The DNA of the CDR3 is TGCAGTGCTAGGGGGCGAGAGACCCAGTACTTC.

The chain links TRBV7-3 to TRBJ1-5, with D hard to call. V lost 5 bases, J lost 0 bases, and 23 bases lay in between. Germline V lookup: CDR1 SGHTA, CDR2 FQGTGA. The CDR3 is 19 amino acids. CDR3 loop: CASSQSPRGTLISNQPQHF. DNA of the CDR3: TGTGCCAGCAGCCAATCCCCCCGAGGAACACTCATTAGCAATCAGCCCCAGCATTTT.

On this clone itself: The sample holds other DNA sequences that translate to the same CDR3. The gene calls are TRBV28 and TRBJ2-3; no reliable D call. CDR1 and CDR2 from the germline V gene are MDHEN and SYDVKM. V was cut by 2 bases and J by 1 base, with 4 bases left in between. This CDR3 is 13 amino acids long. CDR3 sequence (DNA): TGTGCCAGCAGTTTACAGGGCACAGATACGCAGTATTTT. Translated: CASSLQGTDTQYF.

The rearrangement joins TRBV5-8 to TRBJ2-7, with 8 bases identical to TRBD1. V lost 4 bases to trimming and J lost 2 bases; unmatched junction nucleotides: 8. The CDR3 covers 15 residues. Germline V gene sequence: CDR1 SGHTS, CDR2 YDEGEE. CDR3 in amino acids: CASSQDRVIPYEQYF. The CDR3 nucleotides are TGTGCCAGCAGCCAGGACAGGGTCATTCCCTACGAGCAGTACTTC.

J is TRBJ1-1 and V is TRBV4-1; the match to TRBD1 covers 8 bases. The CDR3 runs to 17 residues. Germline CDR1 MGHRA, CDR2 YSYEKL. With V trimmed by 4 bases and J by 0 bases, 10 bases remained unmatched. The CDR3 reads CASSLDRGGIMNTEAFF. The DNA for the CDR3 is TGCGCCAGCAGCCTCGACAGGGGAGGGATCATGAACACTGAAGCTTTCTTT.

The chain is built from TRBV4-1 and TRBJ2-3; tentative D call: TRBD2 (7 bases). The ends were cut back, 3 bases at V and 4 bases at J, with 11 bases in the middle. The CDR3 is made up of 14 amino acids. The V gene's germline CDR1 is MGHRA and CDR2 YSYEKL. The CDR3 DNA reads TGCGCCAGCAGCCAGCGGGGGCACCCAGATACGCAGTATTTT. Translating it yields CASSQRGHPDTQYF.